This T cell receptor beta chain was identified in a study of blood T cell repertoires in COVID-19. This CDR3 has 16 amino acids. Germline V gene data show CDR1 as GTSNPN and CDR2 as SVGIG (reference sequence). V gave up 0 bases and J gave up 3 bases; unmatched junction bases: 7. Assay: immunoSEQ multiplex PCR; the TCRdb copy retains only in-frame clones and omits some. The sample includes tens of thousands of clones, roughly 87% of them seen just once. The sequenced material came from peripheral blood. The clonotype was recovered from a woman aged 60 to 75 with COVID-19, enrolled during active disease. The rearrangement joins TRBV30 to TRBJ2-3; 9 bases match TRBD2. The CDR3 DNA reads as TGTGCCTGGAGTGTACTTAGCGGGAGTGGTACAGATACGCAGTATTTT. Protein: CAWSVLSGSGTDTQYF.